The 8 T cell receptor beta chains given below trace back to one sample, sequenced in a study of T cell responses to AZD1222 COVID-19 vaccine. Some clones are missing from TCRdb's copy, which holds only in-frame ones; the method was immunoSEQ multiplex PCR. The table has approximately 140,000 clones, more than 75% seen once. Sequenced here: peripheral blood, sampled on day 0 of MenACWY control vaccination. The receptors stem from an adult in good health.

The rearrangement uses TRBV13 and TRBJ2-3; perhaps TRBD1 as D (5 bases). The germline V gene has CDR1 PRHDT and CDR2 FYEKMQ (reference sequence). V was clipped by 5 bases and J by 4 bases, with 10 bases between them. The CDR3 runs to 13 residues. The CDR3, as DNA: TGTGCCAGCAGCCATACCAGGGCAGATACGCAGTATTTT. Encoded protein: CASSHTRADTQYF.

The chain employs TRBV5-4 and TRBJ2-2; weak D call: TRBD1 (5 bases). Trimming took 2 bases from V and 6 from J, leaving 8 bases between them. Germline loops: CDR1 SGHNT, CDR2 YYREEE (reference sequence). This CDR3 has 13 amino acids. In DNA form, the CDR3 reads TGTGCCAGCAGCTTACAGACAGCCGGGGAGCTGTTTTTT. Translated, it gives CASSLQTAGELFF.

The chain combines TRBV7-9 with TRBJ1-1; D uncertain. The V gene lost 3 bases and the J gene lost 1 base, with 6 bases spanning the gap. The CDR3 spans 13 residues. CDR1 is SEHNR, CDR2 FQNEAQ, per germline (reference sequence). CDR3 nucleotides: TGTGCCAGCAGCTTGACTCAGAACACTGAAGCTTTCTTT. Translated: CASSLTQNTEAFF.

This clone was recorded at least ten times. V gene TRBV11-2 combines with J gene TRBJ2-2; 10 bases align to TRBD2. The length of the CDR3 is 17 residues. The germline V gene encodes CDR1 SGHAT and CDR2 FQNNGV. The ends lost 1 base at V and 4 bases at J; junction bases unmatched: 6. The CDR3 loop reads CASSLATSGGATGELFF. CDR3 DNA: TGTGCCAGCAGCTTAGCAACCAGCGGGGGGGCCACCGGGGAGCTGTTTTTT.

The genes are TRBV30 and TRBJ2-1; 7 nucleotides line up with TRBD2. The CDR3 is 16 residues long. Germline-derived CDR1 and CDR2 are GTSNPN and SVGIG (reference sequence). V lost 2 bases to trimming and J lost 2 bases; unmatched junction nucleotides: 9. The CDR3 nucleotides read TGTGCCTGGAGTCCTAAAGGGCGGGGGACCTACAATGAGCAGTTCTTC. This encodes CAWSPKGRGTYNEQFF.

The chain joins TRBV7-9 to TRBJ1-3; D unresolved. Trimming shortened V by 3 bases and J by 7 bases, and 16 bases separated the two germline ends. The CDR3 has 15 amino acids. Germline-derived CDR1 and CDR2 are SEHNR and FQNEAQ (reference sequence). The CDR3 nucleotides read TGTGCCAGCAGCTTCCAAGAACCGGGCTTCAACACCATATATTTT. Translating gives CASSFQEPGFNTIYF.

The CDR3 region is CASSSGQGFSGANVLTF. The CDR3 DNA reads TGTGCCAGCAGCTCCGGACAGGGGTTTTCCGGGGCCAACGTCCTGACTTTC. The genes are TRBV5-8 and TRBJ2-6; TRBD1 agrees at 9 bases. Losses at the gene ends were 3 bases for V and 4 bases for J; bases not matched to a gene: 8. Germline V gene data show CDR1 as SGHTS and CDR2 as YDEGEE. This CDR3 is 17 amino acids long.

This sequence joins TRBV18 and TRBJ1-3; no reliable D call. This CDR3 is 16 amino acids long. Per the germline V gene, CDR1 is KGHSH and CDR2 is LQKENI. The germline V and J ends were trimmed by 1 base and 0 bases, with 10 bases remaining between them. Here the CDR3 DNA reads TGTGCCAGCTCACCACAATCTCTTAGCTCTGGAAACACCATATATTTT. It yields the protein CASSPQSLSSGNTIYF. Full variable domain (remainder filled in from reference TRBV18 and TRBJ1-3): NAGVMQNPRHLVRRRGQEARLRCSPMKGHSHVYWYRQLPEEGLKFMVYLQKENIIDESGMPKERFSAEFPKEGPSILRIQQVVRGDSAAYFCASSPQSLSSGNTIYFGEGSWLTVV.